This T cell receptor (beta chain) was profiled in a study of early T cells in non-severe SARS-CoV-2 infection. Whole-study findings and limits: VDJdb matching, biased toward anti-spike CD8 responses, missed private and CD4 specificities.

Tagging with unique molecular identifiers was applied to individual cDNA molecules. TCRdb independently ran MiXCR on the 5' RACE reads; one entry per CDR3 protein. The sample comprises some 35,000 distinct CDR3 sequences, less than 8% of which are singletons, and around 25% rests with the top ten. This clonotype was found many times. Its specificity is not known. CDR1 and CDR2 (germline): MGHDK, SYGVNS. The junction had 3 bases not matched to a gene; V was cut back by 5 bases and J by 3 bases. CDR3 length equals 14 residues. The sequence derives from an adult who was a healthcare worker with PCR-confirmed SARS-CoV-2 infection or an uninfected control (not recorded which). V and J are TRBV25-1 and TRBJ2-2; 7 nucleotides line up with TRBD1. Sequences were derived from whole blood, sampled at baseline. CDR3 amino acids: CASSSTGDTGELFF. The DNA of the CDR3 is TGTGCCAGCAGTTCCACAGGGGACACCGGGGAGCTGTTTTTT. Using reference TRBV25-1 and TRBJ2-2 for the parts outside the CDR3, the full variable domain is EADIYQTPRYLVIGTGKKITLECSQTMGHDKMYWYQQDPGMELHLIHYSYGVNSTEKGDLSSESTVSRIRTEHFPLTLESARPSHTSQYLCASSSTGDTGELFFGEGSRLTVL.